This T cell receptor beta chain derives from a study of cytomegalovirus exposure and HLA in healthy donors. This clone has only a few counts. Its specificity is not known. From germline, CDR1 is SGHTA and CDR2 FQGNSA. This CDR3 has 13 amino acids. Trimming pared 2 bases from V and 2 bases from J, leaving 6 bases between. PCR primers comprised 60 Vbeta and 13 Jbeta primers. Measured with immunoSEQ multiplex PCR; TCRdb has only the in-frame clones, and not every one. This sample has more than 95,000 clones, with approximately 81% found just once. Study-level findings and limits: Later work associated 16,951 TCR beta sequences with HLA alleles at 0.05 false discovery rate. Specificity of a few CMV-associated chains for CMV antigens was verified in vitro. Differences between HLA loci emerged in a later analysis of TCR association rates, with DRB1 most and HLA-C fewest. Donor immune exposure was known only as CMV serostatus.

The source of this sequence is a man under 40 in good health and CMV-seropositive. The sample comprised PBMCs. The rearrangement joins TRBV7-2 to TRBJ2-5; D is uncertain. The CDR3 reads CASSLSRQETQYF. The CDR3 DNA is TGTGCCAGCAGCTTATCCCGTCAAGAGACCCAGTACTTC.